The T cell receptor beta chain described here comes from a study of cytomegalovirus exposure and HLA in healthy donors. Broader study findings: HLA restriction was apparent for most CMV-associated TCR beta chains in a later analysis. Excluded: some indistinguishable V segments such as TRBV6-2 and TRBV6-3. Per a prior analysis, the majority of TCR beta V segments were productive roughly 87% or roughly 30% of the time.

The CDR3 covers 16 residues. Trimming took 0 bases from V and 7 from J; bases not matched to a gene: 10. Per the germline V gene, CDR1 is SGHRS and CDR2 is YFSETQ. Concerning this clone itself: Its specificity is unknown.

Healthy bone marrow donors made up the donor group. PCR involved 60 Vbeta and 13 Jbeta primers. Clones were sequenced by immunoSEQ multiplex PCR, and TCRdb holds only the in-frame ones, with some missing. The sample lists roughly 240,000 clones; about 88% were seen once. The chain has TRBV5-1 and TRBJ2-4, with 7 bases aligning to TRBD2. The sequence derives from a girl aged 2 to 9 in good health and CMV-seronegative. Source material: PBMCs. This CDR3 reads CASSLEAPVGGNIQYF. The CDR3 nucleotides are TGCGCCAGCAGCTTGGAGGCGCCCGTGGGGGGGAACATTCAGTACTTC.